The 27 T cell receptor beta chains below all came from one sample that was sequenced in a study of radiation and T cells in renal cell carcinoma. The time point was: baseline pretreatment blood. Indicated treatment: 15 Gy SBRT to primary tumor, nephrectomy 4 weeks later. Measured with immunoSEQ multiplex PCR; TCRdb has only the in-frame clones, and not every one. The sample lists 150,000 or so clones; around 90% were seen once. Sequences were derived from blood, sampled from a patient whose treatment included radiotherapy and nephrectomy. The receptors come from a woman in her 70s with renal cell carcinoma.

V and J are TRBV5-4 and TRBJ2-1, with a possible D match to TRBD2 (6 bases). V lost 0 bases to trimming and J lost 9 bases, with 10 bases between them. Germline V lookup: CDR1 SGHNT, CDR2 YYREEE (reference sequence). The CDR3 spans 13 residues. This CDR3 reads CASSLAGSSEQFF. CDR3 nucleotide sequence: TGTGCCAGCAGCTTGGCCGGGAGCAGTGAGCAGTTCTTC.

The chain combines TRBV6-1 with TRBJ1-3; D gene uncertain. The CDR3 runs 18 residues. Trimming cost V 3 bases and J 2 bases, with 20 bases left between them. Germline CDR1 reads MNHNS; CDR2 reads SASEGT. The DNA for the CDR3 is TGTGCCAGCAGTGATAGGGCTACTCAACGCGCGACTGGAAACACCATATATTTT. Residues: CASSDRATQRATGNTIYF.

The chain carries TRBV6-5 and TRBJ1-1; D is uncertain. Germline V gene data show CDR1 as MNHEY and CDR2 as SVGAGI. The ends were cut back, 10 bases at V and 4 bases at J, with 7 bases in the middle. CDR3 length: 10 amino acids. CDR3 nucleotide sequence: TGTGCCACCCGAGGCACTGAAGCTTTCTTT. It translates to CATRGTEAFF.

The V call is TRBV28, the J call TRBJ2-7; 9 nucleotides agree with TRBD1. Germline-derived CDR1 and CDR2 are MDHEN and SYDVKM. The CDR3 is made up of 12 amino acids. The J segment lost 7 bases and the V segment lost 8 bases, leaving 6 bases of the junction unmatched. The CDR3 DNA follows: TGTGCCAGCGGACAGGGGCCGGGGGAGCAGTACTTC. It translates to CASGQGPGEQYF.

The chain has TRBV6-5 and TRBJ2-1, with TRBD1 matching 11 bases. CDR3 length equals 15 residues. Trimming took 2 bases from V and 9 from J; bases not matched to a gene: 6. Germline V CDR1 and CDR2: MNHEY, SVGAGI. Here the CDR3 reads CASSYRDRGEGEQFF. The DNA of the CDR3 is TGTGCCAGCAGTTACCGGGACAGGGGGGAGGGTGAGCAGTTCTTC.

V and J are TRBV18 and TRBJ2-6; D is uncertain. From germline, CDR1 is KGHSH and CDR2 LQKENI. There are 15 residues in the CDR3. V lost 2 bases to trimming and J lost 4 bases, with 9 bases between them. CDR3 sequence: CASSPIGVGANVLTF. CDR3 sequence (DNA): TGTGCCAGCTCACCAATCGGAGTCGGGGCCAACGTCCTGACTTTC.

The chain is built from TRBV4-1 and TRBJ1-6, with D maybe TRBD1 (5 bases). V was cut by 0 bases and J by 6 bases, with 18 bases left in between. Per germline, CDR1 MGHRA and CDR2 YSYEKL. The CDR3 spans 18 residues. CDR3 sequence: CASSQDPAGQLPNSPLHF. The CDR3 DNA reads as TGCGCCAGCAGCCAAGACCCGGCAGGGCAGCTCCCTAATTCACCCCTCCACTTT.

The table lists this clone with a count of one. The genes are TRBV5-1 and TRBJ2-3; the match to TRBD1 covers 9 bases. Germline lookup yields CDR1 SGHRS and CDR2 YFSETQ. With 4 bases clipped from V and 3 bases from J, the junction kept 3 bases outside the gene matches. The CDR3 loop spans 14 amino acids. The CDR3 region is CASSHGTGTDTQYF. The CDR3 DNA follows: TGCGCCAGCAGCCATGGGACAGGGACAGATACGCAGTATTTT.

The chain recombines TRBV6-5 with TRBJ2-7; D might be TRBD1 (6 bases). Trimming shortened V by 5 bases and J by 0 bases, and 11 bases separated the two germline ends. This CDR3 spans 14 amino acids. Germline assignment: CDR1 MNHEY and CDR2 SVGAGI. The CDR3 protein is CASSVDRTSYEQYF. In DNA form, the CDR3 reads TGTGCCAGCAGTGTCGACAGGACCTCCTACGAGCAGTACTTC.

The chain combines TRBV28 with TRBJ2-7; D remains unclear. V was clipped by 3 bases and J by 2 bases, with 5 bases between them. CDR3 length: 12 amino acids. Germline V lookup: CDR1 MDHEN, CDR2 SYDVKM. The CDR3: CASSFLTYEQYF. The CDR3 nucleotides read TGTGCCAGCAGTTTCCTCACCTACGAGCAGTACTTC.

J is TRBJ1-1 and V is TRBV2; D is undetermined. V was cut by 4 bases and J by 1 base, with 10 bases left in between. The CDR3 loop spans 14 amino acids. In germline, CDR1 is SNHLY, CDR2 FYNNEI. CDR3 loop: CASSGRARNTEAFF. CDR3 sequence (DNA): TGTGCCAGCAGTGGAAGGGCTCGGAACACTGAAGCTTTCTTT.

The rearrangement uses TRBV11-2 and TRBJ2-7; D is possibly TRBD1 or TRBD2 (5 bases each). CDR1 is SGHAT and CDR2 is FQNNGV in the germline V gene. CDR3 length: 15 residues. Trimming shortened V by 1 base and J by 2 bases, and 12 bases separated the two germline ends. This CDR3 is CASSLVSGPAYEQYF. The CDR3 DNA sequence: TGTGCCAGCAGCTTAGTTTCGGGACCAGCCTACGAGCAGTACTTC.

The chain has TRBV7-3 and TRBJ1-1; D is ambiguous. This CDR3 is 17 amino acids long. The germline CDR1 and CDR2 sequences are SGHTA and FQGTGA. The ends were cut back, 4 bases at V and 1 base at J, with 19 bases in the middle. CDR3 sequence reads: CASSSGPEIMGNTEAFF. Here the CDR3 DNA reads TGTGCCAGCAGCTCCGGACCTGAGATCATGGGGAACACTGAAGCTTTCTTT.

The chain links TRBV5-1 to TRBJ1-3; perhaps TRBD1 as D (6 bases). CDR3 length: 16 residues. Between the trimmed V and J ends, which lost 0 bases and 3 bases, there was a span of 13 bases. CDR1 is SGHRS, CDR2 YFSETQ, per germline. The CDR3 sequence: CASSLVGGTGGNTIYF. The CDR3 nucleotides are TGCGCCAGCAGCTTGGTAGGGGGTACGGGTGGAAACACCATATATTTT.

V is TRBV6-6 and J is TRBJ1-6; 9 bases line up with TRBD1. The CDR3 is 15 residues long. The J segment lost 9 bases and the V segment lost 1 base, leaving 4 bases of the junction unmatched. Looked up from germline, CDR1 is MNHNY and CDR2 is SVGAGI (reference sequence). The CDR3 region is CASSYFPGQGSPLHF. The CDR3 DNA is TGTGCCAGCAGTTACTTCCCGGGACAGGGTTCACCCCTCCACTTT.

This clone was seen just once. V is TRBV19 and J is TRBJ1-6; D is unclear. Trimming pared 3 bases from V and 6 bases from J, leaving 9 bases between. The CDR3 has 14 residues. The V gene's germline CDR1 is LNHDA and CDR2 SQIVND (reference sequence). The CDR3 coding sequence is TGTGCCAGTAGTATGAGTGCTTCTAATTCACCCCTCCACTTT. Its translation: CASSMSASNSPLHF.

The chain uses TRBV19 and TRBJ1-4; D possibly corresponds to TRBD1 (5 bases). There are 15 residues in the CDR3. CDR1 and CDR2 (germline): LNHDA, SQIVND (reference sequence). V was trimmed by 4 bases and J by 3 bases, leaving 12 bases between them. The DNA of the CDR3 is TGTGCCAGTAGTAGCGTACGAGGGGCTAATGAAAAACTGTTTTTT. This translates into CASSSVRGANEKLFF. Based on the CDR3 plus reference TRBV19 and TRBJ1-4, the full variable domain is DGGITQSPKYLFRKEGQNVTLSCEQNLNHDAMYWYRQDPGQGLRLIYYSQIVNDFQKGDIAEGYSVSREKKESFPLTVTSAQKNPTAFYLCASSSVRGANEKLFFGSGTQLSVL.

This clone appeared a few times. The chain has TRBV2 and TRBJ1-5, with unresolved D. Germline V gene sequence: CDR1 SNHLY, CDR2 FYNNEI. This CDR3 is built from 16 residues. Trimming took off 6 bases at V and 2 bases at J, with 17 bases between the two ends. The CDR3 coding sequence is TGTGCCAGCAGCGAATCAATCCCGACGCGCAATCAGCCCCAGCATTTT. It specifies CASSESIPTRNQPQHF.

The J gene is TRBJ2-7, the V gene TRBV27; D unclear. The V and J ends lost 4 bases and 4 bases respectively, with 11 bases between them. There are 13 residues in the CDR3. Per germline, CDR1 MNHEY and CDR2 SMNVEV (reference sequence). Written as DNA, the CDR3 is TGTGCCAGCAGTTGGCAGGAGCGTTACGAGCAGTACTTC. This encodes CASSWQERYEQYF.

The chain recombines TRBV6-1 with TRBJ1-5; D is unclear. Germline loops: CDR1 MNHNS, CDR2 SASEGT. Between the trimmed V and J ends, which lost 7 bases and 1 base, there was a span of 11 bases. The CDR3 is made up of 14 amino acids. The CDR3 DNA is TGTGCCAGCATCCCCGGGGTGAGCAATCAGCCCCAGCATTTT. Amino acid sequence: CASIPGVSNQPQHF.

In its sample, this clone was seen once. The chain has TRBV7-3 and TRBJ2-5; D unclear. The CDR3 runs to 13 residues. Trimming left V 6 bases short and J 5 bases short, with 13 bases between. Germline V gene lookup returns CDR1 SGHTA and CDR2 FQGTGA. The CDR3 DNA follows: TGTGCCAGCAGTCCACGGCCGTGGGAGACCCAGTACTTC. Translation gives CASSPRPWETQYF.

J is TRBJ1-3 and V is TRBV7-8, with D possibly TRBD1 on 5 matching bases. The ends were cut back, 5 bases at V and 4 bases at J, with 15 bases in the middle. The CDR3 covers 15 residues. Looked up from germline, CDR1 is SGHVS and CDR2 is FQNEAQ. CDR3 in DNA: TGTGCCAGCAGCCCGTCCACAGGTTTCGGAAACACCATATATTTT. Translation gives CASSPSTGFGNTIYF.

The genes are TRBV7-8 and TRBJ1-5; D perhaps matches TRBD1 (6 bases). This CDR3 is 17 amino acids long. CDR1 and CDR2 (germline): SGHVS, FQNEAQ. V was pared by 5 bases and J by 4 bases, with 21 bases between. CDR3: CASSLGWRQVSNQPQHF. For the CDR3, the DNA is TGTGCCAGCAGCCTAGGGTGGCGACAGGTTTCGAATCAGCCCCAGCATTTT. Full variable domain (remainder filled in from reference TRBV7-8 and TRBJ1-5): GAGVSQSPRYKVAKRGQDVALRCDPISGHVSLFWYQQALGQGPEFLTYFQNEAQLDKSGLPSDRFFAERPEGSVSTLKIQRTQQEDSAVYLCASSLGWRQVSNQPQHFGDGTRLSIL.

The V and J genes are TRBV10-3 and TRBJ2-1; TRBD2 agrees at 12 bases. Trimming removed 2 bases from V and 7 bases from J; junction bases left unmatched: 9. This CDR3 has 17 residues. In germline, CDR1 is ENHRY, CDR2 SYGVKD. The CDR3 spells CAISEPVLAGGGNEQFF. The CDR3, as DNA: TGTGCCATCAGTGAGCCGGTACTAGCGGGGGGAGGGAATGAGCAGTTCTTC.

The rearrangement links TRBV4-1 to TRBJ2-5, with D perhaps matching TRBD1 (5 bases). The DNA end favors TRBJ2-7, so the J call may be wrong. The CDR3 is made up of 14 amino acids. Germline CDR1 reads MGHRA; CDR2 reads YSYEKL. Written as DNA, the CDR3 is TGCGCCAGCAGCCACCTTGGACACTCCTACGAGCAGTACTTC. It is translated as CASSHLGHSYEQYF.

In this sample, this clone turned up a few times. CDR3 region: CAWSAPGTQNTEAFF. The CDR3 region has the DNA TGTGCCTGGAGCGCCCCCGGGACACAGAACACTGAAGCTTTCTTT. The chain couples TRBV30 to TRBJ1-1; D is possibly TRBD1 (6 bases). The CDR3 is 15 residues long. Germline-derived CDR1 and CDR2 are GTSNPN and SVGIG (reference sequence). V lost 3 bases, J lost 1 base, and 15 bases lay in between.

This sequence joins TRBV6-1 and TRBJ1-2; 8 bases line up with TRBD1. Trimming took 6 bases from V and 3 from J; bases not matched to a gene: 3. Germline V gene data show CDR1 as MNHNS and CDR2 as SASEGT. The CDR3 length is 13 residues. The CDR3 DNA follows: TGTGCCAGCAGCCTGACAGGGGACTATGGCTACACCTTC. Translation gives CASSLTGDYGYTF.